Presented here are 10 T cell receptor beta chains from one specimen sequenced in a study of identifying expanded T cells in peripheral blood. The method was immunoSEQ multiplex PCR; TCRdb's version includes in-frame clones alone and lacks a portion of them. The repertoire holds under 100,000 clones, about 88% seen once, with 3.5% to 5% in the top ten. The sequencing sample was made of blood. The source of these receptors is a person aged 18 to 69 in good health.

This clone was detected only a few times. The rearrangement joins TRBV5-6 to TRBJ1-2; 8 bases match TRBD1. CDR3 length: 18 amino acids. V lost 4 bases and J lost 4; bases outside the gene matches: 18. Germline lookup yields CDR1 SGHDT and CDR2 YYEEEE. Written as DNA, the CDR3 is TGTGCCAGCAGCCCGGAACGGACAGGGTCGTTCGAAGGCTATGGCTACACCTTC. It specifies CASSPERTGSFEGYGYTF.

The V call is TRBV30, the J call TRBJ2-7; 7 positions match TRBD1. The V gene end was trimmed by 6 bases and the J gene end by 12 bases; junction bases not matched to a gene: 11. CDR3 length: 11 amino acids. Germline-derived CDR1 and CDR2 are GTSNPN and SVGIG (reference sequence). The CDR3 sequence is CACIQQGSLYF. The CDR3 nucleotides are TGTGCCTGCATTCAACAGGGGTCCTTGTACTTC.

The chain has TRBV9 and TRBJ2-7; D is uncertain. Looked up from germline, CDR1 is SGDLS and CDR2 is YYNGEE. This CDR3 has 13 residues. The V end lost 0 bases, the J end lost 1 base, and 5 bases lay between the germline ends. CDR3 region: CASSVDGSYEQYF. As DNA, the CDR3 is TGTGCCAGCAGCGTAGACGGGTCCTACGAGCAGTACTTC.

The CDR3 protein is CASSPGYRTAGELFF. The CDR3 DNA is TGTGCCAGCAGCCCGGGGTACCGTACGGCCGGGGAGCTGTTTTTT. The rearrangement uses TRBV5-6 and TRBJ2-2; possibly TRBD2 for D (5 bases). The V gene lost 4 bases and the J gene lost 6 bases, with 16 bases spanning the gap. The CDR3 is 15 residues long. The germline V gene has CDR1 SGHDT and CDR2 YYEEEE. The complete variable domain, with remaining parts taken from reference TRBV5-6 and TRBJ2-2, reads DAGVTQSPTHLIKTRGQQVTLRCSPKSGHDTVSWYQQALGQGPQFIFQYYEEEERQRGNFPDRFSGHQFPNYSSELNVNALLLGDSALYLCASSPGYRTAGELFFGEGSRLTVL.

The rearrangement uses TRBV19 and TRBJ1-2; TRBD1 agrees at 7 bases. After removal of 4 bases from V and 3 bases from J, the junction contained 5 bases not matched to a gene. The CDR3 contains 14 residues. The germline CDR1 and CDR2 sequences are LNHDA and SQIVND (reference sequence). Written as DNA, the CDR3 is TGTGCCAGTAGTAACCCACAGGGGTACTATGGCTACACCTTC. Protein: CASSNPQGYYGYTF.

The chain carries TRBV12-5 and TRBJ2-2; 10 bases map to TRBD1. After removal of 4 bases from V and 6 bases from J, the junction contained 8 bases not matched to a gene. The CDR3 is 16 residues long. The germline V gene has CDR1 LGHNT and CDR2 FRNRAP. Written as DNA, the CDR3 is TGTGCTAGTGGTTCAATCCGGACAGGGGGGGCCGGGGAGCTGTTTTTT. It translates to CASGSIRTGGAGELFF.

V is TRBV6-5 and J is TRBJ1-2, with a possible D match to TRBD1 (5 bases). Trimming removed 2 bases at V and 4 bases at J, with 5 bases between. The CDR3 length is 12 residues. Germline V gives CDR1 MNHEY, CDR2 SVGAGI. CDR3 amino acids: CASSYGAYGYTF. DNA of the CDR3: TGTGCCAGCAGTTACGGGGCCTATGGCTACACCTTC.

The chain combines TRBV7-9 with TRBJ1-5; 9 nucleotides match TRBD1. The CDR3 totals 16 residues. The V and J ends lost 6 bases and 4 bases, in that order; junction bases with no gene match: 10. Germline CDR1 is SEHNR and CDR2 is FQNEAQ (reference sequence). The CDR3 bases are TGTGCCAGCAGTAATCACCTAGGGACAGGGAATCAGCCCCAGCATTTT. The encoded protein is CASSNHLGTGNQPQHF.

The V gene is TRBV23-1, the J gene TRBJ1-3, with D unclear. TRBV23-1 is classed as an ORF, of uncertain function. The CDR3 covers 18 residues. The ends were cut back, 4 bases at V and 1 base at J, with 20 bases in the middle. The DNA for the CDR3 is TGCGCCAGCAGTCTCGGTGGGCGGGTTAGAGTATCTGGAAACACCATATATTTT. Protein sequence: CASSLGGRVRVSGNTIYF.

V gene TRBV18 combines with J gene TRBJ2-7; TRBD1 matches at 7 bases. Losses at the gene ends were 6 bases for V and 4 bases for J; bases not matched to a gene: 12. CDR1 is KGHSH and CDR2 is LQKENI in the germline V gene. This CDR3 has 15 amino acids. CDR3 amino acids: CASSHGTGTAYEQYF. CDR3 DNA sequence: TGTGCCAGCTCCCATGGAACTGGGACAGCATACGAGCAGTACTTC.